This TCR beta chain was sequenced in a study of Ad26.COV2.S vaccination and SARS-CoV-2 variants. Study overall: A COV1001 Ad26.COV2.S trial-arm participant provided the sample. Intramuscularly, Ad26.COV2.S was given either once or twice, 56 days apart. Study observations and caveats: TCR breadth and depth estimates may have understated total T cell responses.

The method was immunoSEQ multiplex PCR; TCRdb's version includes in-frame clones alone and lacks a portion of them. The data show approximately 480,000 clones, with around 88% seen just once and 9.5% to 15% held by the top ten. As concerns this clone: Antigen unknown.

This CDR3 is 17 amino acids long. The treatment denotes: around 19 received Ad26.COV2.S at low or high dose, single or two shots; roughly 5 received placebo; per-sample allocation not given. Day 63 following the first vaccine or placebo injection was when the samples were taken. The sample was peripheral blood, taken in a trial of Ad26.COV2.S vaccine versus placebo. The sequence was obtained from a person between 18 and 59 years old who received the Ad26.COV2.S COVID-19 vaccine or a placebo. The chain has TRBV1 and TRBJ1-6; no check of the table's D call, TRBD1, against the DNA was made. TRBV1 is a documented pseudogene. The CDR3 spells CTSSPRDRVSYNSPLHF. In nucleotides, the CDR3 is TGCACCAGCAGCCCCCGGGACAGGGTGTCCTATAATTCACCCCTCCACTTT.